This TCR beta chain emerged from a study of spatial heterogeneity in lung cancer. Overall study findings and caveats: It was found that expanded intratumoral alpha and beta TCR counts tracked tumor mutation counts.

V was cut by 10 bases and J by 2 bases, with 10 bases left in between. The germline V gene encodes CDR1 MDHEN and CDR2 SYDVKM. The CDR3 length is 12 residues. As for time point: sample taken at primary tumor resection. This clonotype has at least ten counts. Its cognate antigen is unknown. A single record per CDR3 protein comes from TCRdb applying MiXCR to the 5' RACE reads. The sample consists of about 8,000 distinct CDR3 sequences, 9.6% of them appearing once. The sequence came from a male donor with early-stage non-small cell lung cancer. The sequences come from lung tumor tissue, collected at surgery. The chain carries TRBV28 and TRBJ2-3; unclear D gene. CDR3: CATRRTTDTQYF. CDR3 in DNA: TGTGCCACCAGACGGACCACAGATACGCAGTATTTT.